The rows below give T cell receptor beta chains drawn from one sample of a study of OX40 agonist ivuxolimab in advanced cancers. Clones were sequenced by immunoSEQ multiplex PCR, and TCRdb holds only the in-frame ones, with some missing. Of about 70,000 clones listed, around 86% are singletons. The sample consisted of CD4+ or CD8+ T cells sorted from blood, taken in a trial of the OX40 agonist ivuxolimab. These receptor sequences come from an adult with an advanced solid tumor such as melanoma, head and neck, liver or kidney cancer. Each CDR3 is given with its conserved first and last residue. The order of the fields is CDR3 protein, CDR3 DNA, clone size, D gene, V gene, J gene. D genes are given only for firm matches. Size values are once, few and many counts, or a class for expanded clones, and some rows have none.

CASSPTGSNSPLHF	TGCGCCAGCAGCCCTACAGGGAGCAATTCACCCCTCCACTTT	NA	NA	TRBV4-1	TRBJ1-6
CASSSRQAPANEKLFF	TGTGCCAGCAGCTCTCGACAGGCTCCTGCTAATGAAAAACTGTTTTTT	NA	NA	TRBV11-2	TRBJ1-4
CSVAAGVVTGELFF	TGCAGCGTTGCAGCGGGAGTTGTCACCGGGGAGCTGTTTTTT	NA	TRBD2	TRBV29-1	TRBJ2-2
CSVKKSVTSGDTEAFF	TGCAGCGTTAAAAAATCCGTGACAAGCGGGGACACTGAAGCTTTCTTT	few	NA	TRBV29-1	TRBJ1-1
CATSARGSGGSGELFF	TGTGCCACCAGCGCACGGGGGTCGGGAGGGTCCGGGGAGCTGTTTTTT	NA	TRBD2	TRBV15	TRBJ2-2
CASSLGQGLSETQYF	TGTGCCAGCAGCTTAGGACAGGGGTTGTCGGAGACCCAGTACTTC	NA	TRBD1	TRBV7-2	TRBJ2-5
CASRLGPGDSNEQFF	TGTGCCAGCAGGTTAGGCCCTGGGGACAGCAATGAGCAGTTCTTC	few	TRBD1	TRBV7-9	TRBJ2-1
CASSPVSRDQPQHF	TGTGCCAGCAGCCCCGTTTCAAGGGATCAGCCCCAGCATTTT	once	NA	TRBV28	TRBJ1-5
CASSSQGLPYEQYF	TGCGCCAGCAGCTCTCAGGGACTTCCCTACGAGCAGTACTTC	once	NA	TRBV5-1	TRBJ2-7
CATSRDIRTRGTDTQYF	TGTGCCACCAGCAGAGACATCCGGACCCGGGGCACAGATACGCAGTATTTT	NA	NA	TRBV15	TRBJ2-3
CASRAVGYGYTF	TGTGCCAGCAGGGCAGTGGGCTATGGCTACACCTTC	NA	NA	TRBV5-6	TRBJ1-2
CASSLAGYGNTIYF	TGTGCCAGCAGCTTAGCGGGCTACGGAAACACCATATATTTT	NA	NA	TRBV7-8	TRBJ1-3
CAWSNRFNQPQHF	TGTGCCTGGAGTAATCGCTTCAATCAGCCCCAGCATTTT	once	NA	TRBV30	TRBJ1-5